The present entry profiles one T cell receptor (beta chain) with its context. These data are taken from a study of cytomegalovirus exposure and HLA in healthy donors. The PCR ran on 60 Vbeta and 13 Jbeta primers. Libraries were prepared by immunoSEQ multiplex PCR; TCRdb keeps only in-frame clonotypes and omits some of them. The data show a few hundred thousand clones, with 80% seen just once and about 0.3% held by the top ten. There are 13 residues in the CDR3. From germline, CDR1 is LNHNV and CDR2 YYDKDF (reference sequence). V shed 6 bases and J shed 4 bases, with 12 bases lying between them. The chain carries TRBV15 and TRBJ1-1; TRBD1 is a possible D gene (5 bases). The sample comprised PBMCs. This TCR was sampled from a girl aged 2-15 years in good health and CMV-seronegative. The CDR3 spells CATRMIDSTEAFF. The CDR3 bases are TGTGCCACCAGAATGATCGACAGCACTGAAGCTTTCTTT.